This T cell receptor (beta chain) emerged from a study of human T cells and chemical hapten exposure (dated by TCRdb to the early 2020s). At the level of the whole study: For sensitization, 2% DPC in acetone was applied to an approximately 2 cm by approximately 2 cm area of upper inner arm skin. Patients additionally received weekly therapeutic DPC doses to the scalp throughout the approximately 24-week study period. Patch testing was performed on the upper back with Finn chambers containing 0.01% DPC, and the patch tests were scored after 6 days according to International Contact Dermatitis Research Group standards. Alopecia areata with under or over 50% scalp involvement, alopecia totalis and alopecia universalis were represented in the patient cohort, which was mostly female. Libraries were combined into a pool for sequencing, and differences in TCR yield between samples came mainly from small differences in library volumes within the pool. In alopecia patients, the study followed how the peripheral blood TCR repertoire changed in vivo over primary and secondary sensitization to diphenylcyclopropenone (DPC), a hapten. Blood samples were taken from patients before sensitization (week 0) and then at 2, 6 and about 24 weeks after DPC sensitization. Blood for TCR sequencing was provided by twenty-nine alopecia patients at one to four time points (pre-sensitization, 2, 6 and 24 weeks).

This clonotype has a count of ten or more. No antigen is known for it. No base-level quality is on record; no much larger clone is a single base apart. The junction carries 11 bases between V and J, which are trimmed by 6 bases and 5 bases respectively. Inclusive of the bounding cysteine and phenylalanine, the CDR3 is 11 residues long. This entry keeps only the CDR3 DNA: 33 bases, framed from base 1. In the germline V gene, CDR1 corresponds to SQVTM and CDR2 to ANQGSEA. Receptor amplification or capture employed RACE. The reads were generated on a NextSeq 500. Library preparation attached unique molecular identifiers to individual cDNA molecules for quantitative, reproducible TCR counting. Each blood RNA sample was used to sequence both TCR alpha and TCR beta chains. In the source study's methods: Samples had a median of roughly 91,000 TCRs, with a range from roughly 20,000 to 690,600. The Decombinator software suite was used to annotate the V, J and CDR3 of the TCR reads. Every sample was subsampled to the same number of TCRs (28,000) for the PS versus PT1 abundance plots. Expanded TCRs were defined as absent before sensitization and observed at least eight times at the 2-week time point. The raw public data were reprocessed by TCRdb itself: fastp quality trimming at Q25, MiXCR clonotype calling, in-frame beta chains only. Records with the same CDR3 protein are collapsed into one entry carrying the most frequent genes and DNA. These V and J calls rely on TCRdb rather than the paper's analysis. The sample table records approximately 90,000 distinct CDR3 sequences; 9.5% to 15% of these occur just once. Clones ranked in the top ten supply over 2% of the sample.

The sample's time point label, in plain terms: patch test 1, 2 weeks after DPC sensitization. What this sample's treatment or condition label stands for: therapeutic diphenylcyclopropenone sensitization with weekly scalp DPC. At every patch-test visit, the blood draw took place before the patch test was put on. Patients were considered eligible if aged 18 to 70, diagnosed with alopecia and deemed suitable for DPC therapy, and patients were excluded if pregnant. Total RNA was isolated from unfractionated whole blood collected in Tempus Blood RNA tubes. Summary of the overall study and its limitations: Patch test score correlated positively with the number of PT1 expanded TCRs, reaching significance at thresholds 8, 16 and 32 but not at 4. Alopecia, a presumed autoimmune disease, was present in all patients, so the immune response of the patients might differ from that of healthy individuals. Compared with pre-sensitization or healthy control sets, expanded TCRs formed significantly more large CDR3 similarity clusters, which is consistent with antigen-driven responses. After repeated subsampling, changes were observed in the strength of the expansion versus patch-test correlation and in the threshold at which the correlation became significant. The number of TCRs above 1 in 1000 frequency did not change with DPC sensitization; there was no evidence of global repertoire structure alterations.

This TCR derives from a woman between 40 and 50 years old with alopecia areata. Some clones in this sample may be carry-over from other donors' samples. The source material was whole blood, sampled in connection with sensitization to the hapten diphenylcyclopropenone (DPC). Recombination connected TRBV29-1 to TRBJ2-7; there is no confident call for the D gene. The CDR3 has the sequence CSVPAHDEQYF. In nucleotides, the sequence is TGCAGCGTCCCAGCCCACGACGAGCAGTACTTC.